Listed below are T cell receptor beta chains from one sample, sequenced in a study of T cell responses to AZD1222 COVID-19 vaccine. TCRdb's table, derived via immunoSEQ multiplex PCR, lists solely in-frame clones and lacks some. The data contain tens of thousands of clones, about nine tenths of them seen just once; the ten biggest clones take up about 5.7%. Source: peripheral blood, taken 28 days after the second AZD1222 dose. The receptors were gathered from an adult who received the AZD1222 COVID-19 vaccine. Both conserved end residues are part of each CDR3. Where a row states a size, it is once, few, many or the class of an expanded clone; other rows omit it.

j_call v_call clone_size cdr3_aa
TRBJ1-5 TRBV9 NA CASSAGQVGNQPQHF
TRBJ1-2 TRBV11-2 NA CASSLGVGTGSFGYGYTF
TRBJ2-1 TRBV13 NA CASSLMGLAGGYFYNEQFF
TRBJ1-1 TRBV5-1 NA CASSLEPDMNTEAFF
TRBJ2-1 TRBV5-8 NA CASSKGGRENEQFF
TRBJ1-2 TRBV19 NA CASSIIRTGTQDGYTF
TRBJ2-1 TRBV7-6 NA CASSLQASNEQFF
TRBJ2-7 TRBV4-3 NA CASSQGFGGYEQYF
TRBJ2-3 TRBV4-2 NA CASSPPGGEGADTQYF
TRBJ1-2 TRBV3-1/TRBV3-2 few CASSQDRVSTF
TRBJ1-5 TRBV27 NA CASSLLQGSQPQHF
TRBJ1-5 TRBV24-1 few CATRSQGGDSNQPQHF
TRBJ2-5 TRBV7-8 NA CASSYPERGQETQYF
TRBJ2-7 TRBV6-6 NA CASSPKLAGGLYEQYF
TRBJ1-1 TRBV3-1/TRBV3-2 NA CASSQEGTATEAFF
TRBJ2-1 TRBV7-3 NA CASSLMAGVLYNEQFF
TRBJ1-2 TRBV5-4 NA CASSLGQDYGYTF
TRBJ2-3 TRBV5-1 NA CASSLRGTDTQYF
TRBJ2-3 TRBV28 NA CASRERTSGATDTQYF
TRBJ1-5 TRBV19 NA CASRAGQDHQPQHF
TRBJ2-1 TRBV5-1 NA CASSYGAYNEQFF
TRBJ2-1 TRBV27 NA CASSRASSGGLSYNEQFF
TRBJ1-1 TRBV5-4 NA CASSPNPGAATEAFF
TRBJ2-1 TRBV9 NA CASSAMPGLEAYNEQFF
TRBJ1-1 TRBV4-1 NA CASSRVSTEAFF
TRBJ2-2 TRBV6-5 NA CASSYSTRGGELFF
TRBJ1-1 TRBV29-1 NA CSVVGQAAAAFF
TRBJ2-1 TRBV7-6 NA CASSLEGRGTYNEQFF
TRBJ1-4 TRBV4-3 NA CASSQDRASGEKLFF
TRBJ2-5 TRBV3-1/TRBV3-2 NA CASSQLRGTGATETQYF
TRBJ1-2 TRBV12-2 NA CASRTLGGEHGYTF
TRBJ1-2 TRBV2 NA CASRLGTGFRLGTNGYTF
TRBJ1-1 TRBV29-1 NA CSVRENTEAFF
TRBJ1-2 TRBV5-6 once CASSLAGANYGYTF
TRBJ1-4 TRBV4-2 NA CASSHPSGGNEKLFF
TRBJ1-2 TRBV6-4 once CASSEIGTGGMDGYTF
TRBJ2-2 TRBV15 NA CATSRGPVTTNTGELFF
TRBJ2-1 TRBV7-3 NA CASALAEYNEQFF
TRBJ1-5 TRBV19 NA CASSIMVPGEQPQHF
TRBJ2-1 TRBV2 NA CASSELGQGVTEQFF
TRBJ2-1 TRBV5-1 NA CASSSNSGGVNNEQFF
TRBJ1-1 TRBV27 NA CASSLGPTGTEAFF
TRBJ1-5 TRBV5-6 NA CASSRRGNGNQPQHF
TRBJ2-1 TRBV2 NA CASREGQSYSYNEQFF
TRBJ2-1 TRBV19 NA CASSIGVGGLPYNEQFF
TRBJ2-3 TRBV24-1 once CATSEGSTDTQYF
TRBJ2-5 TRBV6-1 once CASSEANWGVTQYF
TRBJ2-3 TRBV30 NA CAWTVGGGTDTQYF
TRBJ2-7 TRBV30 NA CAWSLGSYEQYF
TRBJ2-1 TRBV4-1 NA CASSLRTGWGEQFF
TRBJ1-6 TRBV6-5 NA CASRRGRDSPLHF
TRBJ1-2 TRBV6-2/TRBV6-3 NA CASSYIPTGEDGYTF
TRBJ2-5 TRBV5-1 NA CASSYERAQYF
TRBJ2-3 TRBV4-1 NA CASSQEPSTDTQYF
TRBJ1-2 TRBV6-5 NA CASSNGGLGGYTF